The entry below gives a single TCR beta chain sequence along with its context. Its antigen is not known. Researchers amplified the TCR beta CDR3 regions from RNA transcripts. First-round RT-PCR targeting the TCR CDR3 was performed with the HTBI primer set. TCRdb itself ran the multiplex PCR reads through MiXCR, one entry per CDR3 protein. Found here are about 530,000 distinct CDR3 sequences, more than 15% of them singletons; the top ten hold 15% to 20%. This sample is drawn from a study of T cells in Graves' hyperthyroidism and ophthalmopathy. Study-level points and caveats: A model using 13 V-J features told ophthalmopathy apart from stable hyperthyroidism. Peripheral blood also featured most of the thyroid clonotypes expanded above 0.001.

Sequences were obtained from blood. The clonotype comes from a woman aged 18-29 years with Graves' ophthalmopathy.

The CDR3 coding sequence is TGTGCCAGCAGCTTTACGGGAGGTTACAATGAGCAGTTCTTC. Translated: CASSFTGGYNEQFF. The chain is built from TRBV7-6 and TRBJ2-1; TRBD2 aligns across 7 bases. V was clipped by 3 bases and J by 4 bases; unmatched bases: 3. The CDR3 is made up of 14 amino acids. Germline V lookup: CDR1 SGHVS, CDR2 FNYEAQ.